Following are 14 T cell receptor beta chains from one sample sequenced in a study of T cell responses to AZD1222 COVID-19 vaccine (dated by TCRdb to 2020 to 2022). Library prep was done by the immunoSEQ multiplex PCR assay. Sourced from immuneACCESS, this table was stored by TCRdb with only in-frame sequences that have V and J called. A share of the clones is absent; for the studies checked, an unresolved V gene accounts for under half, and the remainder has no known explanation. For this sample there are some 150,000 clones; 70% to 90% appear just once. In total, the top ten clones hold approximately 5% of the sample. According to the study, the label for this sample's time point signals: about 28 days (+/-7) after the second vaccine dose. Sequencing used peripheral blood, obtained 28 days after the second AZD1222 dose. The receptors were sampled from an adult who received the AZD1222 COVID-19 vaccine.

The V gene is TRBV19, the J gene TRBJ1-1; D unclear. Trimming removed 7 bases at V and 8 bases at J, with 14 bases between. This CDR3 has 12 amino acids. CDR1 and CDR2 from the germline V gene are LNHDA and SQIVND (reference sequence). The CDR3, as DNA: TGTGCCAGTATTCGGGCTATGGGGGAAGCTTTCTTT. Amino acids: CASIRAMGEAFF.

This chain joins TRBV30 and TRBJ1-2, with a possible D match to TRBD1 (5 bases). The CDR3 loop spans 14 amino acids. V was trimmed by 2 bases and J by 1 base, leaving 11 bases between them. Per germline, CDR1 GTSNPN and CDR2 SVGIG (reference sequence). CDR3 DNA: TGTGCCTGGAGTACCCAGGGCCTTAACTATGGCTACACCTTC. This encodes CAWSTQGLNYGYTF.

This chain joins TRBV7-2 and TRBJ2-5; 7 bases fit TRBD1. The germline V gene has CDR1 SGHTA and CDR2 FQGNSA. The CDR3 covers 16 residues. Unmatched junction bases numbered 12, after V lost 4 bases and J lost 4 bases. CDR3 in DNA: TGTGCCAGCAGCTCAGGCTCAGGCAGGGGGTCAGAGACCCAGTACTTC. As protein: CASSSGSGRGSETQYF.

This CDR3 is CASSPPVPDYTEAFF. The CDR3 bases are TGTGCCAGCTCACCACCGGTTCCAGACTACACTGAAGCTTTCTTT. The J gene is TRBJ1-1, the V gene TRBV18, with D uncertain. The V gene's germline CDR1 is KGHSH and CDR2 LQKENI. The CDR3 consists of 15 residues. The ends were cut back, 0 bases at V and 3 bases at J, with 11 bases in the middle.

V gene TRBV5-6 combines with J gene TRBJ2-1, with no clear D. The V gene lost 3 bases and the J gene lost 3 bases, with 10 bases spanning the gap. The CDR3 has 14 residues. Germline CDR1 and CDR2: SGHDT and YYEEEE. CDR3 amino acids: CASSSTAIYNEQFF. CDR3 in DNA: TGTGCCAGCAGCTCGACTGCGATCTACAATGAGCAGTTCTTC.

V gene TRBV7-8 combines with J gene TRBJ2-1; D is perhaps TRBD2 (5 bases). The CDR3 is made up of 17 amino acids. CDR1 is SGHVS, CDR2 FQNEAQ, per germline. The V gene lost 2 bases and the J gene lost 0 bases, with 14 bases spanning the gap. This CDR3 reads CASSLLPRGSSYNEQFF. CDR3 sequence (DNA): TGTGCCAGCAGCTTACTCCCCCGGGGTAGCTCCTACAATGAGCAGTTCTTC. Using reference TRBV7-8 and TRBJ2-1 for the parts outside the CDR3, the full variable domain is GAGVSQSPRYKVAKRGQDVALRCDPISGHVSLFWYQQALGQGPEFLTYFQNEAQLDKSGLPSDRFFAERPEGSVSTLKIQRTQQEDSAVYLCASSLLPRGSSYNEQFFGPGTRLTVL.

CDR3 sequence: CSVDWEGGYTF. The DNA of the CDR3 is TGCAGCGTTGATTGGGAGGGTGGCTACACCTTC. The rearrangement links TRBV29-1 to TRBJ1-2; D is unclear. The CDR3 is made up of 11 amino acids. Germline V gene lookup returns CDR1 SQVTM and CDR2 ANQGSEA. Trimming shortened V by 3 bases and J by 7 bases, and 9 bases separated the two germline ends.

This chain joins TRBV11-2 and TRBJ1-1, with 9 positions matching TRBD1. Germline assignment: CDR1 SGHAT and CDR2 FQNNGV. Germline trimming cut 8 bases from V and 5 bases from J; bases unmatched to any gene: 3. The CDR3 has 12 residues. The CDR3 loop is CASGQGWTEAFF. As DNA, the CDR3 is TGTGCCAGCGGACAGGGGTGGACTGAAGCTTTCTTT.

This clone was recorded only once. J is TRBJ1-6 and V is TRBV28, with TRBD1 identical over 10 bases. CDR1 is MDHEN and CDR2 is SYDVKM in the germline V gene. V shed 5 bases, J shed 9 bases, and the junction held 7 bases outside the gene matches. The CDR3 runs 15 residues. The CDR3 DNA sequence: TGTGCCAGCAGTGGCCCCGGGACAGGGGTTTCACCCCTCCACTTT. Its translation is CASSGPGTGVSPLHF.

The rearrangement links TRBV18 to TRBJ1-6, with D hard to call. Trimming took off 4 bases at V and 8 bases at J, with 12 bases between the two ends. The CDR3 spans 14 residues. Looked up from germline, CDR1 is KGHSH and CDR2 is LQKENI. The CDR3 coding sequence is TGTGCCAGCTCACGTGAGAGGTTGGATTCACCCCTCCACTTT. Translation gives CASSRERLDSPLHF.

The V and J genes are TRBV2 and TRBJ2-1; TRBD2 aligns across 9 bases. Looked up from germline, CDR1 is SNHLY and CDR2 is FYNNEI. J lost 7 bases, V lost 7 bases, and 5 bases had no gene match. The CDR3 is 13 residues long. CDR3 coding DNA: TGTGCCAGCACGGCTAGCGGGATAAATGAGCAGTTCTTC. Translation gives CASTASGINEQFF.

This clone has just one count. This chain joins TRBV4-1 and TRBJ2-1; D is unresolved. The CDR3 totals 14 residues. V was shortened by 2 bases and J by 10 bases, with 15 bases between the two germline ends. Germline CDR1 MGHRA, CDR2 YSYEKL. CDR3 loop: CASSQRSQAGEQFF. Written as DNA, the CDR3 is TGCGCCAGCAGCCAACGCTCACAAGCTGGCGAGCAGTTCTTC.

The chain links TRBV7-2 to TRBJ2-2; D is possibly TRBD1 or TRBD2 (5 bases each). The germline V gene has CDR1 SGHTA and CDR2 FQGNSA. V was clipped by 2 bases and J by 7 bases, with 17 bases between them. This CDR3 has 16 residues. CDR3 protein: CASSLTPGTLGGELFF. CDR3 DNA: TGTGCCAGCAGCTTAACGCCGGGGACCTTGGGCGGGGAGCTGTTTTTT.

The V and J genes are TRBV28 and TRBJ2-1; TRBD2 might be the D (5 bases). V was cut by 1 base and J by 9 bases, with 10 bases left in between. Germline CDR1 MDHEN, CDR2 SYDVKM. The CDR3 is made up of 13 amino acids. CDR3 DNA: TGTGCCAGCAGTTTATCCGGAGGTAGTGAGCAGTTCTTC. As protein: CASSLSGGSEQFF. The whole variable domain, remainder taken from reference TRBV28 and TRBJ2-1, is DVKVTQSSRYLVKRTGEKVFLECVQDMDHENMFWYRQDPGLGLRLIYFSYDVKMKEKGDIPEGYSVSREKKERFSLILESASTNQTSMYLCASSLSGGSEQFFGPGTRLTVL.